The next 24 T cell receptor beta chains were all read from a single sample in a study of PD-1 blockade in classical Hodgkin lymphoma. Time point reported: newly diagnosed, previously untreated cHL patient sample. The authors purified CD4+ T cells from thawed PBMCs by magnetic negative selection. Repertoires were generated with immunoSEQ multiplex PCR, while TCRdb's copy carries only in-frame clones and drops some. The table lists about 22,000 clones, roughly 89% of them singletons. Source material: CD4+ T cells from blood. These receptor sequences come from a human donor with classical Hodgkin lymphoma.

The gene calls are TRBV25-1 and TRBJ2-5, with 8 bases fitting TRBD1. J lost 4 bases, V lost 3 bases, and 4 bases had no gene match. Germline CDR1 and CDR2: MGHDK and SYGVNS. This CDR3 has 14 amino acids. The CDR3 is CASSDPGGVETQYF. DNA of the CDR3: TGTGCCAGCAGTGACCCAGGGGGCGTAGAGACCCAGTACTTC. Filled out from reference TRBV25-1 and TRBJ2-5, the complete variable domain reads EADIYQTPRYLVIGTGKKITLECSQTMGHDKMYWYQQDPGMELHLIHYSYGVNSTEKGDLSSESTVSRIRTEHFPLTLESARPSHTSQYLCASSDPGGVETQYFGPGTRLLVL.

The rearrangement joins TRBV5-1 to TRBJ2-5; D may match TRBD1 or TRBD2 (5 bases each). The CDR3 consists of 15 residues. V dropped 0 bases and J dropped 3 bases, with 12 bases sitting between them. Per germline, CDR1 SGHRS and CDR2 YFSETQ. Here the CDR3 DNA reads TGCGCCAGCAGCTTGGCCGGGACGGAAAAAGAGACCCAGTACTTC. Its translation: CASSLAGTEKETQYF.

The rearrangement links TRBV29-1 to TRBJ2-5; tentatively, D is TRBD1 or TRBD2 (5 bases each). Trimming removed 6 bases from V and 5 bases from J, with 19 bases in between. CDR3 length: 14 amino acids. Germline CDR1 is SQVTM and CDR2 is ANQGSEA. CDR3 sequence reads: CSVTRQRVGETQYF. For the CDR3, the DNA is TGCAGCGTAACCCGACAGAGGGTCGGGGAGACCCAGTACTTC. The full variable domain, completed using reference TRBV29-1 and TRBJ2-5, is SAVISQKPSRDICQRGTSLTIQCQVDSQVTMMFWYRQQPGQSLTLIATANQGSEATYESGFVIDKFPISRPNLTFSTLTVSNMSPEDSSIYLCSVTRQRVGETQYFGPGTRLLVL.

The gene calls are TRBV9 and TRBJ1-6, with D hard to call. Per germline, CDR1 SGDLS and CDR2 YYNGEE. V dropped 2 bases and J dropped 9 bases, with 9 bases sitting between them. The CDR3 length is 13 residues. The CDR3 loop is CASSVDGPSPLHF. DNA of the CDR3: TGTGCCAGCAGCGTCGACGGGCCTTCACCCCTCCACTTT. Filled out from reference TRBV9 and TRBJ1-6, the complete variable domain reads DSGVTQTPKHLITATGQRVTLRCSPRSGDLSVYWYQQSLDQGLQFLIQYYNGEERAKGNILERFSAQQFPDLHSELNLSSLELGDSALYFCASSVDGPSPLHFGNGTRLTVT.

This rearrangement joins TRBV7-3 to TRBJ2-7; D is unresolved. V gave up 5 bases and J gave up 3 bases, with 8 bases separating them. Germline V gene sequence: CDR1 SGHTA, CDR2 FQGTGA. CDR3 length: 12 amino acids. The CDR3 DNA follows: TGTGCCAGCAGCGGAGACGGCTACGAGCAGTACTTC. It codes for CASSGDGYEQYF.

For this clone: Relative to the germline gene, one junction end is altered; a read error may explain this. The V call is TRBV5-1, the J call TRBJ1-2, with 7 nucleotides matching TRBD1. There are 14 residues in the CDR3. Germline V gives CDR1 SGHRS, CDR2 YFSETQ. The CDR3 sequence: CAGSLAGGDYGYTF. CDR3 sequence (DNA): TGCGCCGGCAGCTTGGCAGGGGGAGACTATGGCTACACCTTC.

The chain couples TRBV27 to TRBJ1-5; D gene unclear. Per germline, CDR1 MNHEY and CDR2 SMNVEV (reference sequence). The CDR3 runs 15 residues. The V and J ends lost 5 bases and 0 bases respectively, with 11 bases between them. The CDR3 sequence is CASSPTYNSNQPQHF. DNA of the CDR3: TGTGCCAGCAGTCCGACGTATAATAGCAATCAGCCCCAGCATTTT.

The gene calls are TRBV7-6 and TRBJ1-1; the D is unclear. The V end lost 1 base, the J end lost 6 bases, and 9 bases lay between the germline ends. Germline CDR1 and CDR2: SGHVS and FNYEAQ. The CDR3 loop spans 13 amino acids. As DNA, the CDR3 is TGTGCCAGCAGCTTAGTAACCGGGGCTGAAGCTTTCTTT. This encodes CASSLVTGAEAFF. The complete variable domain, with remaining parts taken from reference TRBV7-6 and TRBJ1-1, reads GAGVSQSPRYKVTKRGQDVALRCDPISGHVSLYWYRQALGQGPEFLTYFNYEAQQDKSGLPNDRFSAERPEGSISTLTIQRTEQRDSAMYRCASSLVTGAEAFFGQGTRLTVV.

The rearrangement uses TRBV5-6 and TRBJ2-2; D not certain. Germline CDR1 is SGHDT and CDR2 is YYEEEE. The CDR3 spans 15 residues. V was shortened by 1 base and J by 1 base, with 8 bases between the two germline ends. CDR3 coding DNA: TGTGCCAGCAGCTTGACAACACAGAACACCGGGGAGCTGTTTTTT. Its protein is CASSLTTQNTGELFF.

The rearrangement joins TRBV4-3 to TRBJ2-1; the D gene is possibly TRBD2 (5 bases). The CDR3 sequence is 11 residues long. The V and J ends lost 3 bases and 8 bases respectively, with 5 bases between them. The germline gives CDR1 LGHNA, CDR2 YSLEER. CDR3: CASSQRDEQFF. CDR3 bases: TGCGCCAGCAGCCAGCGGGATGAGCAGTTCTTC.

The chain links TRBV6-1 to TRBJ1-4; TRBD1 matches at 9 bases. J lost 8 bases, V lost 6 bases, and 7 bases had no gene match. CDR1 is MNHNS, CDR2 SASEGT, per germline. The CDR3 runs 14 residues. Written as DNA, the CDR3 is TGTGCCAGCAGAGCACAGGGGGCCTCGGAAAAACTGTTTTTT. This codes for CASRAQGASEKLFF.

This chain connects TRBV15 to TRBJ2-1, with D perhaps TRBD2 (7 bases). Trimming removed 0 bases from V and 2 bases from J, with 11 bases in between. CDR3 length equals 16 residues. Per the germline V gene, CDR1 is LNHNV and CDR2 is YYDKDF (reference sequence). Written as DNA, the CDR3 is TGTGCCACCAGCAGAGATCGCGGGGGCGCCTACAATGAGCAGTTCTTC. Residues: CATSRDRGGAYNEQFF.

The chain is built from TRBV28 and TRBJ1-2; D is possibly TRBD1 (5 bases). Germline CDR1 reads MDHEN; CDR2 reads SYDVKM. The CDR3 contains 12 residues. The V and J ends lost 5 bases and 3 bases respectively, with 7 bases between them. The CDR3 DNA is TGTGCCAGCAGTCAGGGCTACTATGGCTACACCTTC. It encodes CASSQGYYGYTF.

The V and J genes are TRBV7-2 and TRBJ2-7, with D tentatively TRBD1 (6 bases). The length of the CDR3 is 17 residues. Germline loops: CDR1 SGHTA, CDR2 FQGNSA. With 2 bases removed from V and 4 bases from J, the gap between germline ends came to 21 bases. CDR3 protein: CASSLYVRGRGMYEQYF. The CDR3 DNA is TGTGCCAGCAGCTTATACGTCCGGGGCAGGGGAATGTACGAGCAGTACTTC.

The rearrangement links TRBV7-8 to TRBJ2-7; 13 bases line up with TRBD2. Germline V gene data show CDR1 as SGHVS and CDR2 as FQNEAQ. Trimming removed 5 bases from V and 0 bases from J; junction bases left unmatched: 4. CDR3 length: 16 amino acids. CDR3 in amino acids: CASSKGLAGISYEQYF. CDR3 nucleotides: TGTGCCAGCAGCAAGGGACTAGCGGGAATCTCCTACGAGCAGTACTTC.

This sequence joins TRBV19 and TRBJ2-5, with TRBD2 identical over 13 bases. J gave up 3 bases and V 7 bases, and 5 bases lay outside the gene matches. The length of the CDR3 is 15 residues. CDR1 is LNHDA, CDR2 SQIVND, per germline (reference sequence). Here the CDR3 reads CASTATSGGKETQYF. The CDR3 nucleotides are TGTGCCAGTACCGCGACTAGCGGGGGGAAAGAGACCCAGTACTTC.

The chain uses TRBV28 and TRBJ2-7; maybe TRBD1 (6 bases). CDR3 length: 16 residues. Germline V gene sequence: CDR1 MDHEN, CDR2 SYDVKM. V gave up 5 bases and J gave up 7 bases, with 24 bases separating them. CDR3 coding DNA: TGTGCCAGCAGTACCGAGGGGACAACCTTCTACGATGAGCAGTACTTC. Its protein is CASSTEGTTFYDEQYF.

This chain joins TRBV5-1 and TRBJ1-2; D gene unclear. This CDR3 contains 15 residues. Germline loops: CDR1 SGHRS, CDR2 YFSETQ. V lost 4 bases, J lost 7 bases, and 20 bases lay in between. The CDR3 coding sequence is TGCGCCAGCAGCGCAATACTGGGTGGATCGGGTGGCTACACCTTC. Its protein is CASSAILGGSGGYTF.

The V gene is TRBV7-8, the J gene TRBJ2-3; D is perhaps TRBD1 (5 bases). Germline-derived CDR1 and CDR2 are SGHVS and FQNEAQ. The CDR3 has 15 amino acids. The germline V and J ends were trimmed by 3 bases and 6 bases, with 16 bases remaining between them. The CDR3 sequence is CASSFRWPGSDTQYF. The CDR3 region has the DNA TGTGCCAGCAGCTTTAGGTGGCCAGGGTCCGATACGCAGTATTTT.

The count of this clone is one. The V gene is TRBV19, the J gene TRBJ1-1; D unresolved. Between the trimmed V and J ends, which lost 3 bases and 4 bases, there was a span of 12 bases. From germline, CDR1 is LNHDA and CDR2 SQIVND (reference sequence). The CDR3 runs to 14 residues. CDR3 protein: CASSILGPGTEAFF. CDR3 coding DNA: TGTGCCAGTAGTATCTTAGGGCCCGGCACTGAAGCTTTCTTT. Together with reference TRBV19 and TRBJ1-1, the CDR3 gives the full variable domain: DGGITQSPKYLFRKEGQNVTLSCEQNLNHDAMYWYRQDPGQGLRLIYYSQIVNDFQKGDIAEGYSVSREKKESFPLTVTSAQKNPTAFYLCASSILGPGTEAFFGQGTRLTVV.

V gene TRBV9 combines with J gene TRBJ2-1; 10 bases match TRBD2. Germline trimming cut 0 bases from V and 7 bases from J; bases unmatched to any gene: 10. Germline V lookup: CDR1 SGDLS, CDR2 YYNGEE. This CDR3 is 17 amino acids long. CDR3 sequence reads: CASSVGSGGARVNEQFF. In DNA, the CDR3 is TGTGCCAGCAGCGTAGGCAGCGGGGGGGCTAGAGTAAATGAGCAGTTCTTC.

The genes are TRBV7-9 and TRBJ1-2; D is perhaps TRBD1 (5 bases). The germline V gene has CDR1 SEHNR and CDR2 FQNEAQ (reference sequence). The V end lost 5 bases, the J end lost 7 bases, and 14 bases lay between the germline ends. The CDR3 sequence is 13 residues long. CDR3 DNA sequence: TGTGCCAGCAGCGCTTCCAGGGTTTTTGGCTACACCTTC. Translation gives CASSASRVFGYTF.

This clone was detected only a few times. CDR3 coding DNA: TGTGCCAGCAGTTCTCGTCGGGGGTACAACGAGCAGTACTTC. Translating gives CASSSRRGYNEQYF. The chain has TRBV28 and TRBJ2-7; TRBD2 might be the D (6 bases). The germline V and J ends were trimmed by 4 bases and 5 bases, with 15 bases remaining between them. The CDR3 is 14 amino acids. The V gene's germline CDR1 is MDHEN and CDR2 SYDVKM.

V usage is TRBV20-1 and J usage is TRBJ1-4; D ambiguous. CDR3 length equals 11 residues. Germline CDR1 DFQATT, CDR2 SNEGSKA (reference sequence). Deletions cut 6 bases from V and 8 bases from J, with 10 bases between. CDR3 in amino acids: CSAPNREKLFF. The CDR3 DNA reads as TGCAGTGCACCAAACAGAGAAAAACTGTTTTTT.